A selection of T cell receptor beta chains follows, all from one sample in a study of shared clonotypes between healthy human individuals. Sequencing was performed with immunoSEQ multiplex PCR; in TCRdb, only in-frame clones are kept and a portion is missing. Of hundreds of thousands of clones in the sample, about 78% were seen once. The specimen was memory CD4+ T cells sorted from blood. These TCRs come from a woman in her twenties or thirties in good health. Both conserved end residues are part of each CDR3. A D gene is named only where the DNA matches it firmly. Only part of the rows carry a size: once, few, many, or a class if the clone is expanded.

V gene: TRBV5-1
clone size: once
D gene: TRBD2
CDR3 length: 16
J gene: TRBJ2-1
CDR3 DNA: TGCGCCAGCAGCTTCCGTAGCGGGAGTGGGGGCAATGAGCAGTTCTTC
CDR3 protein: CASSFRSGSGGNEQFF

V gene: TRBV7-3
clone size: NA
D gene: NA
CDR3 length: 14
J gene: TRBJ2-5
CDR3 DNA: TGTGCCAGCAGCTTAGGGGGGCTCGGTGAGACCCAGTACTTC
CDR3 protein: CASSLGGLGETQYF

V gene: TRBV18
clone size: NA
D gene: NA
CDR3 length: 14
J gene: TRBJ2-5
CDR3 DNA: TGTGCCAGCTCACCCTCTAACAGCCAAGAGACCCAGTACTTC
CDR3 protein: CASSPSNSQETQYF

V gene: TRBV2
clone size: NA
D gene: NA
CDR3 length: 12
J gene: TRBJ1-4
CDR3 DNA: TGTGCCAGCAGTGAAGCGAGTGAAAAACTGTTTTTT
CDR3 protein: CASSEASEKLFF

V gene: TRBV2
clone size: few
D gene: TRBD2
CDR3 length: 15
J gene: TRBJ2-7
CDR3 DNA: TGTGCCAGCAGATCTGCGGGAGGGCCGGCCTACGAGCAGTACTTC
CDR3 protein: CASRSAGGPAYEQYF

V gene: TRBV6-1
clone size: NA
D gene: NA
CDR3 length: 17
J gene: TRBJ2-7
CDR3 DNA: TGTGCCAGCAGTGGTGAAGGGCACGTCAGCATAGCCTACGAGCAGTACTTC
CDR3 protein: CASSGEGHVSIAYEQYF

V gene: TRBV11-3
clone size: NA
D gene: NA
CDR3 length: 14
J gene: TRBJ2-7
CDR3 DNA: TGTGCCAGCAGCTGGACAGTTCGCCCCTACGAGCAGTACTTC
CDR3 protein: CASSWTVRPYEQYF

V gene: TRBV28
clone size: NA
D gene: NA
CDR3 length: 13
J gene: TRBJ1-1
CDR3 DNA: TGTGCCAGCAGTTTTAGTGGGAGCACTGAAGCTTTCTTT
CDR3 protein: CASSFSGSTEAFF

V gene: TRBV5-1
clone size: NA
D gene: TRBD2
CDR3 length: 15
J gene: TRBJ2-5
CDR3 DNA: TGCGCCAGCAGCCCAGCAACTAGCGGGATAGAGACCCAGTACTTC
CDR3 protein: CASSPATSGIETQYF

V gene: TRBV28
clone size: NA
D gene: TRBD2
CDR3 length: 14
J gene: TRBJ2-7
CDR3 DNA: TGTGCCAGCAGCACGGGGGGGAGGGCCGTCGAGCAGTACTTC
CDR3 protein: CASSTGGRAVEQYF

V gene: TRBV19
clone size: NA
D gene: NA
CDR3 length: 14
J gene: TRBJ2-4
CDR3 DNA: TGTGCCAGTAGCCTGATTACCGGGGCGGCCATTCAGTACTTC
CDR3 protein: CASSLITGAAIQYF

V gene: TRBV11-2
clone size: NA
D gene: NA
CDR3 length: 13
J gene: TRBJ2-3
CDR3 DNA: TGTGCCAGCAGCTCCCCAAGTACAGATACGCAGTATTTT
CDR3 protein: CASSSPSTDTQYF

V gene: TRBV5-1
clone size: NA
D gene: NA
CDR3 length: 13
J gene: TRBJ2-1
CDR3 DNA: TGCGCCAGCAAGGAAAAGGGGTCTGGTGAGCAGTTCTTC
CDR3 protein: CASKEKGSGEQFF

V gene: TRBV20-1
clone size: NA
D gene: NA
CDR3 length: 11
J gene: TRBJ1-2
CDR3 DNA: TGCAGTGCTAAAGGGGGAGGAGGCTACACCTTC
CDR3 protein: CSAKGGGGYTF